This T cell receptor beta chain was identified during a study of beta chain features in type 1 diabetes (dated by TCRdb to about 2018). For context, the study as a whole: Patients and healthy donors did not differ in mean age, gender distribution, total cell number or subset yield. A total of 85 million to 110 million sorted cells were examined across all samples, and RNA yield correlated strongly with the number of cells per subset. In the study, TCRB repertoires of sorted circulating CD4+ T cell subsets from recently diagnosed type 1 diabetes patients were compared with those of matched healthy donors. Naive and central memory subsets were obtained from all 28 donors, but regulatory and stem cell-like memory subsets were isolated from only 8 patients and 8 healthy donors. What the authors observed across the whole study: Shorter templates might be favored by PCR, yet because patient and control samples were amplified and corrected together, any such skew would affect both groups equally. Naive, central memory and regulatory TCRB repertoires appeared to be more alike among patients than among healthy donors. Fewer insertions and more nucleotide deletions at VDJ recombination sites were observed in patients with type 1 diabetes, implying thymic rearrangement abnormalities. Only small numbers of individuals were included in the HLA sub-analyses, which left unresolved whether HLA type had any influence on TCRB rearrangement. Because cDNA rather than genomic DNA was sequenced, highly expressing activated cells could have been over-represented, although no difference in activation and CD3 levels was found between groups. Type 1 diabetes patients showed a moderate but significant shortening of TCRB CDR3 length in all four CD4+ subsets.

From each donor, a single peripheral blood sample of about 110 mL on average was drawn into heparinised tubes. A BD FACSAria II and a panel including CD45RO, CCR7, CD25, CD127, CD95 and CD27 were used to sort naive, central memory, regulatory and stem cell-like memory CD4+ T cells. Every sorted population had a purity above 95%. Right away, PBMCs were isolated by Lymphoprep density gradient centrifugation and were stained directly, with no culture step. So that batch effects would be minimized, each experiment stained and sorted samples in pairs, pairing one healthy donor with one patient. There are a few counts of this clone. Its antigen is still unknown. The input lacks base qualities; no much larger clone sits a single base away. The High Capacity cDNA Reverse Transcription Kit was used to reverse transcribe all of the isolated RNA, meaning that expressed TCRB transcripts were what got sequenced. Deep immunoSEQ sequencing was applied to naive, central memory and regulatory T cell samples, giving an average of approximately 4 million total reads per sample. After sorted cells were lysed in RLT buffer, RNA was extracted with DNase-treated RNeasy Micro or Mini kits, with the choice depending on cell number. To prevent cross-contamination, every cell subset was processed on its own, while patient and healthy donor samples were processed together. The immunoSEQ multiplex PCR was used to amplify TCRB sequences from cDNA, generating 87-bp fragments that spanned the CDR3 region. Sequencing of the amplicons was done on the Illumina HiSeq platform. As for the original processing: Synthetic template baselines were used to correct PCR bias computationally, reads within Hamming distance 2 were collapsed together, and singletons that could not be merged were discarded. Reads were aligned to IMGT to assign V, D and J genes, CDR3 length, and insertions or deletions at six rearrangement sites. Within each subset, clonotype counts were normalized to sorted cell number, and only after that were true diversity and Gini coefficients computed with the tcR R package. The overlap coefficient, calculated on TCRB nucleotide sequences, was used to quantify repertoire sharing. TCRdb carries this immuneACCESS record with in-frame sequences only. Its versions omit some clonotypes, under half of them owing to an unresolved V gene in the studies checked, with the rest unexplained. Clone size and the V and J calls come from that table; the DNA yielded D and trimming. The sample data list approximately 38,000 clones, and 50% to 75% of these were observed just once. The leading ten clones occupy 2% of the sample.

V loses 0 bases of germline sequence and J loses 3 bases, and the interval between the two ends is 9 bases. The germline V gene gives CDR1 as MGHRA and CDR2 as YSYEKL. Its CDR3 holds 15 amino acids, cysteine through phenylalanine. The read is trimmed to its CDR3 DNA, 45 bases read in frame from base 1. The rearrangement joined TRBV4-1 to TRBJ2-4, and the D gene may be TRBD1, 6 bases matching. Sequenced sample: Tregs from blood. The cell subset or site label for this specimen denotes: regulatory CD4+ T cells. The source of this sequence is a woman aged 25 to 39 in good health. The CDR3 region reads CASSQDMGHKNIQYF. The sequence in DNA is TGCGCCAGCAGCCAAGATATGGGACACAAAAACATTCAGTACTTC.